The next 20 T cell receptor beta chains were all read from a single sample in a study of OX40 agonist ivuxolimab in advanced cancers. TCRdb's table, derived via immunoSEQ multiplex PCR, lists solely in-frame clones and lacks some. The table records 30,000 to 35,000 clones, more than 75% of them present only once. Source: CD4+ or CD8+ T cells sorted from blood, taken in a trial of the OX40 agonist ivuxolimab. The receptors originated from an adult with an advanced solid tumor such as melanoma, head and neck, liver or kidney cancer.

The V call is TRBV7-2, the J call TRBJ2-7; no clear D gene. Trimming shortened V by 5 bases and J by 2 bases, and 19 bases separated the two germline ends. CDR3 size: 16 residues. Germline-derived CDR1 and CDR2 are SGHTA and FQGNSA. The CDR3 reads CASSPGPYKVAYEQYF. The CDR3 DNA sequence: TGTGCCAGCAGCCCCGGGCCCTACAAGGTGGCCTACGAGCAGTACTTC.

The chain joins TRBV27 to TRBJ1-2; TRBD1 matches 9 bases. Germline CDR1 MNHEY, CDR2 SMNVEV (reference sequence). Trimming at V came to 7 bases and at J to 8 bases, leaving 5 bases not matched to a gene. CDR3 length: 12 residues. The CDR3 is CASKDRGYGYTF. Here the CDR3 DNA reads TGTGCCAGCAAGGACAGGGGATACGGCTACACCTTC.

This sequence joins TRBV19 and TRBJ1-1, with D hard to call. The CDR3 length is 10 residues. In germline, CDR1 is LNHDA, CDR2 SQIVND (reference sequence). Trimming removed 5 bases at V and 4 bases at J, with 2 bases between. The CDR3 sequence is CASSSTEAFF. The DNA of the CDR3 is TGTGCCAGTAGTTCCACTGAAGCTTTCTTT.

The DNA for the CDR3 is TGTGCCAGCAGTTACGCGCCGACAGGGGCTGAAGCTTTCTTT. This sequence encodes CASSYAPTGAEAFF. The V gene is TRBV6-5, the J gene TRBJ1-1; 8 positions agree with TRBD1. The CDR3 has 14 residues. V was pared by 2 bases and J by 6 bases, with 5 bases of the junction left unmatched. The V gene's germline CDR1 is MNHEY and CDR2 SVGAGI.

The chain links TRBV4-1 to TRBJ1-2; D is ambiguous. There are 18 residues in the CDR3. Germline-derived CDR1 and CDR2 are MGHRA and YSYEKL. With 0 bases removed from V and 1 base from J, the gap between germline ends came to 18 bases. This chain's CDR3 is CASSQDGPAKGNNYGYTF. The CDR3 coding sequence is TGCGCCAGCAGCCAAGATGGGCCAGCTAAGGGTAATAACTATGGCTACACCTTC.

This clone was recorded once. This chain connects TRBV7-9 to TRBJ1-1; D gene unclear. Germline V gives CDR1 SEHNR, CDR2 FQNEAQ (reference sequence). The CDR3 runs to 11 residues. Trimming removed 8 bases from V and 6 bases from J, with 10 bases in between. The CDR3 loop reads CASVWGPEAFF. CDR3 coding DNA: TGTGCCAGCGTTTGGGGTCCTGAAGCTTTCTTT.

This chain connects TRBV5-8 to TRBJ1-1; D gene ambiguous. The CDR3 loop spans 14 amino acids. The V gene lost 0 bases and the J gene lost 0 bases, with 6 bases spanning the gap. The germline V gene encodes CDR1 SGHTS and CDR2 YDEGEE. As DNA, the CDR3 is TGTGCCAGCAGCTTGGTACAACTGAACACTGAAGCTTTCTTT. This gives the protein CASSLVQLNTEAFF.

In this sample, this clone turned up once. The rearrangement joins TRBV9 to TRBJ2-7, with 10 bases aligning to TRBD1. Germline V gene sequence: CDR1 SGDLS, CDR2 YYNGEE. V dropped 0 bases and J dropped 4; count of bases not matched to a gene: 1. This CDR3 has 14 amino acids. CDR3 DNA sequence: TGTGCCAGCAGCGTAGGACAGGGGGCTTACGAGCAGTACTTC. This translates into CASSVGQGAYEQYF.

This chain connects TRBV4-3 to TRBJ2-7, with D possibly being TRBD1 (6 bases). Germline loops: CDR1 LGHNA, CDR2 YSLEER. Trimming pared 1 base from V and 3 bases from J, leaving 10 bases between. The CDR3 totals 14 residues. In DNA form, the CDR3 reads TGCGCCAGCAGCCAAGTGGCAGGGGACTACGAGCAGTACTTC. Its protein is CASSQVAGDYEQYF.

The V and J genes are TRBV19 and TRBJ2-5; maybe TRBD2 (6 bases). Germline CDR1 LNHDA, CDR2 SQIVND (reference sequence). V shed 3 bases and J shed 3 bases, with 14 bases lying between them. CDR3 size: 15 residues. The DNA of the CDR3 is TGTGCCAGTAGTATCCGGGACTCCGGAGAAGAGACCCAGTACTTC. Protein sequence: CASSIRDSGEETQYF.

The sample holds one count of this clone. The V gene is TRBV7-8, the J gene TRBJ1-4; D not resolved. Trimming shortened V by 5 bases and J by 10 bases, and 8 bases separated the two germline ends. Germline values: CDR1 SGHVS, CDR2 FQNEAQ. The CDR3 sequence is 11 residues long. CDR3 residues: CASSQVGKLFF. The CDR3 region has the DNA TGTGCCAGCAGCCAAGTGGGAAAACTGTTTTTT.

This chain uses TRBV7-6 with TRBJ1-4; no clear D gene. V was cut by 2 bases and J by 4 bases, with 8 bases left in between. CDR1 is SGHVS and CDR2 is FNYEAQ in the germline V gene. The CDR3 sequence is 14 residues long. In DNA form, the CDR3 reads TGTGCCAGCAGCTTAAACCGGGGTAATGAAAAACTGTTTTTT. This gives the protein CASSLNRGNEKLFF.

This chain uses TRBV4-1 with TRBJ1-4, with TRBD1 matching 9 bases. Germline assignment: CDR1 MGHRA and CDR2 YSYEKL. This CDR3 has 20 residues. V shed 0 bases and J 5 bases; nucleotides not matched to a gene: 16. The CDR3 DNA reads as TGCGCCAGCAGCCAAGATCAAGTTGGGACAGGGTTAGGAGAAAATGAAAAACTGTTTTTT. Amino acid sequence: CASSQDQVGTGLGENEKLFF.

The chain links TRBV7-8 to TRBJ2-7; D not resolved. The germline CDR1 and CDR2 sequences are SGHVS and FQNEAQ. V dropped 4 bases and J dropped 5 bases, with 15 bases sitting between them. This CDR3 comprises 14 residues. CDR3 in DNA: TGTGCCAGCAGCTACGGTGGGGTTGGGGACGAGCAGTACTTC. Amino acid sequence: CASSYGGVGDEQYF.

The gene calls are TRBV6-5 and TRBJ1-1; 8 bases line up with TRBD1. CDR1 is MNHEY, CDR2 SVGAGI, per germline. The CDR3 sequence is 14 residues long. V dropped 6 bases and J dropped 0; count of bases not matched to a gene: 3. CDR3 region: CASRYRGMNTEAFF. CDR3 sequence (DNA): TGTGCCAGCAGATACAGGGGGATGAACACTGAAGCTTTCTTT.

The J gene is TRBJ1-2, the V gene TRBV7-9, with TRBD1 matching 9 bases. CDR3 size: 14 residues. Germline CDR1 SEHNR, CDR2 FQNEAQ (reference sequence). After removal of 5 bases from V and 5 bases from J, the junction contained 6 bases not matched to a gene. The CDR3 sequence is CASSPGQGRYGYTF. The CDR3 DNA reads as TGTGCCAGCAGCCCCGGACAGGGGAGATATGGCTACACCTTC.

The genes are TRBV30 and TRBJ2-1; a weak D match, TRBD2 (6 bases). The V end was cut by 1 base, the J end by 6 bases, with 13 bases between. Germline V CDR1 and CDR2: GTSNPN, SVGIG (reference sequence). CDR3 length equals 14 residues. CDR3 residues: CAWSDRGERNEQFF. The CDR3 nucleotides read TGTGCCTGGAGTGACCGCGGGGAGCGCAATGAGCAGTTCTTC.

This chain links TRBV19 with TRBJ2-7; 10 bases are shared with TRBD1. The CDR3 spans 15 residues. With 2 bases clipped from V and 6 bases from J, the junction kept 7 bases outside the gene matches. Germline loops: CDR1 LNHDA, CDR2 SQIVND (reference sequence). The CDR3: CASSITGQGTGEQYF. CDR3 nucleotides: TGTGCCAGTAGTATAACGGGACAGGGGACGGGCGAGCAGTACTTC.

V and J are TRBV7-9 and TRBJ2-5; a weak D match, TRBD1 (6 bases). V was clipped by 5 bases and J by 5 bases, with 24 bases between them. The CDR3 totals 17 residues. CDR1 SEHNR and CDR2 FQNEAQ come from the germline V gene (reference sequence). Here the CDR3 reads CASSPDLSGVPSETQYF. DNA of the CDR3: TGTGCCAGCAGCCCAGATCTGTCAGGGGTTCCCAGCGAGACCCAGTACTTC.

J is TRBJ1-5 and V is TRBV28, with 10 bases matching TRBD1. Trimming cost V 7 bases and J 5 bases; bases outside gene matches: 11. Germline CDR1 MDHEN, CDR2 SYDVKM. This CDR3 comprises 16 residues. CDR3 in DNA: TGTGCCAGCAACCCCCCCCAGACAGGGGGCTATCAGCCCCAGCATTTT. Its translation: CASNPPQTGGYQPQHF. The whole variable domain, remainder taken from reference TRBV28 and TRBJ1-5, is DVKVTQSSRYLVKRTGEKVFLECVQDMDHENMFWYRQDPGLGLRLIYFSYDVKMKEKGDIPEGYSVSREKKERFSLILESASTNQTSMYLCASNPPQTGGYQPQHFGDGTRLSIL.